Listed here are 18 T cell receptor beta chains from one sample, sequenced in a study of blood T cell repertoires in COVID-19. Repertoires were generated with immunoSEQ multiplex PCR, while TCRdb's copy carries only in-frame clones and drops some. The table has 200,000 to 300,000 clones, around four fifths seen once. Sample: peripheral blood. These receptors all come from a man aged 60 to 75 with acute or convalescent COVID-19.

Comments on this clone: The conserved final phenylalanine or tryptophan is absent from the CDR3, which likely points to a read error. The DNA is left out, because the CDR3 cannot be placed on it with certainty; the CDR3 is given as TCRdb lists it. This rearrangement joins TRBV11-1 to TRBJ1-6; TRBD1 was called by the table and not checked on the DNA. Termini included, the CDR3 measures 11 amino acids. Germline CDR1 reads SGHAT; CDR2 reads FQDESV (reference sequence). CDR3 loop: CASSLGSRAHL.

The chain has TRBV3-1 (or the pseudogene TRBV3-2) and TRBJ1-6, with D unclear. V lost 8 bases to trimming and J lost 7 bases, with 18 bases between them. The CDR3 is 15 residues long. Germline V CDR1 and CDR2: LGHDT, YNNKEL (reference sequence). CDR3 DNA sequence: TGTGCCAGCTCCCTGGGAGACTCGGGGAATTCACCCCTCCACTTT. Translating gives CASSLGDSGNSPLHF.

CDR3 region: CASSPFRQGRTGELFF. The CDR3 coding sequence is TGTGCCAGCAGCCCCTTCCGACAGGGTCGGACCGGGGAGCTGTTTTTT. The rearrangement uses TRBV7-3 and TRBJ2-2; 7 positions agree with TRBD1. Looked up from germline, CDR1 is SGHTA and CDR2 is FQGTGA. This CDR3 is 16 amino acids long. Trimming took 5 bases from V and 5 from J; bases not matched to a gene: 11.

The genes are TRBV10-2 and TRBJ2-1, with 8 bases fitting TRBD2. Germline loops: CDR1 WSHSY, CDR2 SAAADI. This CDR3 region has 16 residues. Trimming removed 4 bases from V and 6 bases from J; junction bases left unmatched: 11. CDR3 sequence reads: CASSAAGELLLNEQFF. The CDR3 DNA sequence: TGCGCCAGCAGTGCAGCGGGGGAGCTGCTACTCAATGAGCAGTTCTTC.

J is TRBJ1-1 and V is TRBV7-9; D is perhaps TRBD1 (6 bases). The CDR3 loop spans 15 amino acids. Trimming pared 0 bases from V and 4 bases from J, leaving 12 bases between. The germline gives CDR1 SEHNR, CDR2 FQNEAQ (reference sequence). The CDR3 reads CASSLAGGGITEAFF. CDR3 nucleotides: TGTGCCAGCAGCTTAGCGGGAGGGGGAATCACTGAAGCTTTCTTT.

This chain connects TRBV20-1 to TRBJ1-2; D ambiguous. CDR3 size: 11 residues. V gave up 6 bases and J gave up 8 bases, with 13 bases separating them. Germline-derived CDR1 and CDR2 are DFQATT and SNEGSKA (reference sequence). The CDR3 loop reads CSAELNQGYTF. The CDR3 DNA reads as TGCAGTGCCGAATTGAACCAGGGCTACACCTTC.

J is TRBJ1-1 and V is TRBV5-1, with TRBD1 matching 8 bases. Germline-derived CDR1 and CDR2 are SGHRS and YFSETQ. This CDR3 has 14 amino acids. The V and J ends lost 3 bases and 5 bases, in that order; junction bases with no gene match: 6. CDR3: CASSSTQGGTEAFF. Written as DNA, the CDR3 is TGCGCCAGCAGCTCCACACAGGGGGGGACTGAAGCTTTCTTT.

This clone was counted a single time. CDR3: CASTNLAGYQETQYF. CDR3 sequence (DNA): TGTGCCAGCACCAATCTCGCGGGGTACCAAGAGACCCAGTACTTC. V and J are TRBV5-4 and TRBJ2-5; TRBD2 is a possible D gene (6 bases). The CDR3 consists of 15 residues. The V end lost 6 bases, the J end lost 0 bases, and 15 bases lay between the germline ends. Germline V gene lookup returns CDR1 SGHNT and CDR2 YYREEE (reference sequence).

V usage is TRBV5-1 and J usage is TRBJ1-4; 8 nucleotides agree with TRBD1. The germline CDR1 and CDR2 sequences are SGHRS and YFSETQ. This CDR3 region has 15 residues. V trimming: 4 bases; J trimming: 6 bases; junction bases outside the gene matches: 8. The CDR3 spells CASSARQGRDEKLFF. In nucleotides, the CDR3 is TGCGCCAGCAGCGCCCGACAGGGGCGGGATGAAAAACTGTTTTTT.

The chain recombines TRBV2 with TRBJ1-5; D is possibly TRBD1 (6 bases). Germline CDR1 and CDR2: SNHLY and FYNNEI. The CDR3 runs 14 residues. The V gene lost 6 bases and the J gene lost 5 bases, with 14 bases spanning the gap. The CDR3 loop is CASRPGQLYQPQHF. The CDR3, as DNA: TGTGCCAGCAGGCCCGGACAGCTTTATCAGCCCCAGCATTTT.

The chain links TRBV18 to TRBJ1-3, with D maybe TRBD1 (5 bases). Germline V lookup: CDR1 KGHSH, CDR2 LQKENI. Trimming took off 1 base at V and 4 bases at J, with 14 bases between the two ends. The CDR3 is made up of 16 amino acids. The CDR3 DNA is TGTGCCAGCTCACCACTCGGGACTGCGGGGGGAAACACCATATATTTT. This encodes CASSPLGTAGGNTIYF.

Only one count was recorded for this clone. The chain recombines TRBV18 with TRBJ2-3; 13 bases agree with TRBD2. Germline V gene sequence: CDR1 KGHSH, CDR2 LQKENI. V was pared by 4 bases and J by 0 bases, with 10 bases of the junction left unmatched. This CDR3 is built from 19 residues. In DNA, the CDR3 is TGTGCCAGCTCACAAAAAGGGACTAGCGGGGATACTAGCACAGATACGCAGTATTTT. This encodes CASSQKGTSGDTSTDTQYF.

The table lists this clone with a count of one. This sequence joins TRBV4-2 and TRBJ1-3; 9 bases map to TRBD1. The trim removed 3 bases at V and 7 bases at J, leaving 10 bases unmatched. This CDR3 contains 16 residues. Per the germline V gene, CDR1 is LGHNA and CDR2 is YNFKEQ. CDR3 DNA: TGTGCCAGCAGCCAGGGCACCGGGACAGGGAGGAACACCATATATTTT. Its protein is CASSQGTGTGRNTIYF.

The V and J genes are TRBV3-1 (or the pseudogene TRBV3-2) and TRBJ2-3, with 8 bases fitting TRBD2. The germline V gene encodes CDR1 LGHDT and CDR2 YNNKEL (reference sequence). The V segment lost 2 bases and the J segment 3 bases; nucleotides outside the gene matches: 7. This CDR3 is built from 16 residues. CDR3 in DNA: TGTGCCAGCAGCCAACGGGGGGGAGGATTAACAGATACGCAGTATTTT. Translation gives CASSQRGGGLTDTQYF.

This clone was found once. The V call is TRBV4-1, the J call TRBJ2-7, with 15 positions matching TRBD2. There are 17 residues in the CDR3. V was pared by 5 bases and J by 7 bases, with 12 bases of the junction left unmatched. In germline, CDR1 is MGHRA, CDR2 YSYEKL. CDR3 sequence reads: CASSWGLAGGVSREQYF. The CDR3 DNA sequence: TGCGCCAGCAGCTGGGGACTAGCGGGAGGTGTATCTAGGGAGCAGTACTTC.

The chain joins TRBV5-6 to TRBJ2-1; TRBD2 matches at 10 bases. Unmatched junction bases numbered 10, after V lost 1 base and J lost 6 bases. The CDR3 is 17 residues long. Looked up from germline, CDR1 is SGHDT and CDR2 is YYEEEE. The CDR3 protein is CASSLSLSGGSPNEQFF. The CDR3 region has the DNA TGTGCCAGCAGCTTGTCTCTTAGCGGGGGGTCTCCCAATGAGCAGTTCTTC.

This clone was observed a single time. The rearrangement links TRBV14 to TRBJ2-5, with D uncertain. V was clipped by 1 base and J by 2 bases, with 11 bases between them. This CDR3 comprises 15 residues. CDR1 is SGHDN and CDR2 is FVKESK in the germline V gene. Here the CDR3 reads CASSQGVVLQETQYF. Here the CDR3 DNA reads TGTGCCAGCAGCCAAGGAGTCGTTTTACAAGAGACCCAGTACTTC.

This clone was recorded only once. DNA of the CDR3: TGTGCCAGCAGTTTATCGATATCCAGCGGGAGGTTTCGTCCCTACAATGAGCAGTTCTTC. Residues: CASSLSISSGRFRPYNEQFF. The chain joins TRBV27 to TRBJ2-1, with 9 bases matching TRBD2. V trimming: 0 bases; J trimming: 2 bases; junction bases outside the gene matches: 14. Germline lookup yields CDR1 MNHEY and CDR2 SMNVEV (reference sequence). This CDR3 spans 20 amino acids.